These 11 T cell receptor beta chains share one sample of origin, sequenced in a study of radiation and T cells in renal cell carcinoma. TCRdb's table, derived via immunoSEQ multiplex PCR, lists solely in-frame clones and lacks some. Here the sample spans about 64,000 clones, around 80% being singletons. Time point indicated: blood 4 weeks post-SBRT, at nephrectomy. Treatment indicated: 15 Gy SBRT to primary tumor, nephrectomy 4 weeks later. The specimen was blood, collected from a patient whose treatment included radiotherapy and nephrectomy. The receptors derive from a man between 60 and 75 years old with renal cell carcinoma.

Only one count was recorded for this clone. The rearrangement joins TRBV6-5 to TRBJ2-1, with 9 positions matching TRBD2. The V and J ends lost 2 bases and 8 bases, in that order; junction bases with no gene match: 10. The germline gives CDR1 MNHEY, CDR2 SVGAGI. CDR3 length: 16 amino acids. DNA for the CDR3: TGTGCCAGCAGTTACGGGGGCGGGGGGGCCGTAGATGAGCAGTTCTTC. Translating it yields CASSYGGGGAVDEQFF.

CDR3 amino acids: CASSLEAGVNTEAFF. The CDR3 bases are TGCGCCAGCAGCTTGGAGGCAGGCGTGAACACTGAAGCTTTCTTT. The chain carries TRBV5-1 and TRBJ1-1; no firm D call. Trimming took 0 bases from V and 0 from J, leaving 9 bases between them. CDR1 is SGHRS and CDR2 is YFSETQ in the germline V gene. The CDR3 consists of 15 residues.

A word on this clone: A junction boundary mismatches the germline segment, possibly from a read error. The chain uses TRBV6-5 and TRBJ2-1; D might be TRBD2 (5 bases). The CDR3 extends over 15 amino acids. Germline values: CDR1 MNHEY, CDR2 SVGAGI. CDR3 coding DNA: TGTGCCAGCAGGTACTCTATGGACTGGAACAATGAGCAGTTCTTC. It is translated as CASRYSMDWNNEQFF.

The chain employs TRBV15 and TRBJ1-4; TRBD1 matches 8 bases. CDR3 length: 15 amino acids. With V trimmed by 8 bases and J by 3 bases, 8 bases remained unmatched. In germline, CDR1 is LNHNV, CDR2 YYDKDF (reference sequence). The CDR3 protein is CATGDRKGSNEKLFF. CDR3 sequence (DNA): TGTGCCACCGGGGACAGGAAGGGGTCTAATGAAAAACTGTTTTTT.

The rearrangement uses TRBV29-1 and TRBJ1-2; no clear D. CDR3 length: 13 amino acids. Trimming took off 4 bases at V and 3 bases at J, with 12 bases between the two ends. Germline V gives CDR1 SQVTM, CDR2 ANQGSEA. The CDR3 nucleotides read TGCAGCGTTGTCCCACAAGGGTACTATGGCTACACCTTC. Translated, it gives CSVVPQGYYGYTF.

The chain links TRBV19 to TRBJ1-2; the D gene is possibly TRBD1 (6 bases). This CDR3 is 13 amino acids long. Deletions cut 3 bases from V and 9 bases from J, with 14 bases between. Germline CDR1 reads LNHDA; CDR2 reads SQIVND (reference sequence). CDR3: CASSILGARSYTF. CDR3 nucleotides: TGTGCCAGTAGTATTTTGGGGGCTAGGAGCTACACCTTC.

The chain uses TRBV4-3 and TRBJ1-4; D unresolved. CDR1 is LGHNA and CDR2 is YSLEER in the germline V gene. CDR3 length: 11 residues. V was pared by 3 bases and J by 12 bases, with 8 bases between. The chain's CDR3 is CASSHKRELFF. CDR3 DNA sequence: TGCGCCAGCAGCCACAAGAGAGAACTGTTTTTT.

The V call is TRBV27, the J call TRBJ2-3, with 7 bases fitting TRBD2. Germline V gene lookup returns CDR1 MNHEY and CDR2 SMNVEV (reference sequence). This CDR3 has 15 amino acids. V lost 0 bases to trimming and J lost 5 bases; unmatched junction nucleotides: 5. CDR3 sequence (DNA): TGTGCCAGCAGTTTATCGGGACTATTTGGAGATACGCAGTATTTT. Its protein product is CASSLSGLFGDTQYF.

The chain is built from TRBV19 and TRBJ2-5; D gene uncertain. The CDR3 contains 13 residues. The ends were cut back, 3 bases at V and 2 bases at J, with 7 bases in the middle. The germline gives CDR1 LNHDA, CDR2 SQIVND (reference sequence). The CDR3 sequence is CASSIGQQETQYF. The CDR3 DNA sequence: TGTGCCAGTAGTATCGGGCAGCAAGAGACCCAGTACTTC.

V gene TRBV4-1 combines with J gene TRBJ1-2, with no clear D. The CDR3 is made up of 18 amino acids. Germline CDR1 and CDR2: MGHRA and YSYEKL. The V gene lost 0 bases and the J gene lost 4 bases, with 21 bases spanning the gap. The CDR3 here is CASSQDGISDSPRYGYTF. The CDR3 DNA follows: TGCGCCAGCAGCCAAGACGGAATCAGCGATAGCCCCCGCTATGGCTACACCTTC.

The chain employs TRBV9 and TRBJ1-3; D remains unclear. V gave up 3 bases and J gave up 0 bases, with 13 bases separating them. The germline V gene has CDR1 SGDLS and CDR2 YYNGEE. The CDR3 has 16 amino acids. CDR3 loop: CASSAGSGDSGNTIYF. For the CDR3, the DNA is TGTGCCAGCAGCGCGGGATCAGGTGACTCTGGAAACACCATATATTTT.